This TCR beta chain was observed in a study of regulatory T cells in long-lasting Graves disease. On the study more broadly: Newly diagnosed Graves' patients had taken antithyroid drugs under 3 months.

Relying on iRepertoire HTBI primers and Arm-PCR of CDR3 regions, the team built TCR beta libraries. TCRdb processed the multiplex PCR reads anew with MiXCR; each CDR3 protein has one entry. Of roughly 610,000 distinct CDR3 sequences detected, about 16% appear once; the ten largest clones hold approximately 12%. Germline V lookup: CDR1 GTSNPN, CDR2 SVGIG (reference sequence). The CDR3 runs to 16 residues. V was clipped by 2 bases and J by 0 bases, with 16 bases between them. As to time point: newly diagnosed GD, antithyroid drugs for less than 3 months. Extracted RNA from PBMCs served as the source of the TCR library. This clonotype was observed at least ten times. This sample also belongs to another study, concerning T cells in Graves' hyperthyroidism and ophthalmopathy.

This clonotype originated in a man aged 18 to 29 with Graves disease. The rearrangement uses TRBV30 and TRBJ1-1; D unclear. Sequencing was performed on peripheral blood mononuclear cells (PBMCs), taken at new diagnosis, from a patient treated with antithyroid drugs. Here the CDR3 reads CAWSHGSGRMNTEAFF. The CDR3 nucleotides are TGTGCCTGGAGTCATGGCTCTGGGCGAATGAACACTGAAGCTTTCTTT. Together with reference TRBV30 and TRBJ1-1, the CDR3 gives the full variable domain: SQTIHQWPATLVQPVGSPLSLECTVEGTSNPNLYWYRQAAGRGLQLLFYSVGIGQISSEVPQNLSASRPQDRQFILSSKKLLLSDSGFYLCAWSHGSGRMNTEAFFGQGTRLTVV.